These 25 T cell receptor beta chains were sequenced from one sample in a study of blood T cell repertoires in COVID-19. Assay used: immunoSEQ multiplex PCR; TCRdb lists only in-frame clones, some missing. The sample holds approximately 290,000 clones; roughly 90% are singletons and the top ten take approximately 4%. Sample: PBMCs or T cells enriched from blood (not recorded which). All receptors come from a young woman with acute COVID-19.

The J gene is TRBJ2-2, the V gene TRBV5-1; 8 bases line up with TRBD2. The CDR3 has 17 residues. Germline V CDR1 and CDR2: SGHRS, YFSETQ. J gave up 3 bases and V 0 bases, and 7 bases lay outside the gene matches. CDR3 in amino acids: CASSLARAGGDTGELFF. In DNA, the CDR3 is TGCGCCAGCAGCTTGGCCCGGGCGGGAGGAGACACCGGGGAGCTGTTTTTT.

This chain connects TRBV18 to TRBJ1-1; no definite D call. Trimming stripped 3 bases from V and 3 bases from J, with 11 bases between. The CDR3 is 14 residues long. Germline loops: CDR1 KGHSH, CDR2 LQKENI. The DNA of the CDR3 is TGTGCCAGCTCACCGGGGAGGGAAGACACTGAAGCTTTCTTT. Protein: CASSPGREDTEAFF.

CDR3: CASSPGDSGAEAFF. CDR3 bases: TGTGCCAGCAGCCCCGGGGACTCGGGGGCTGAAGCTTTCTTT. V usage is TRBV11-3 and J usage is TRBJ1-1, with D possibly TRBD1 on 5 matching bases. CDR3 length equals 14 residues. Germline V gene sequence: CDR1 SGHNT, CDR2 YENEEA. V lost 5 bases, J lost 6 bases, and 16 bases lay in between.

The chain is built from TRBV13 and TRBJ2-1, with 13 bases fitting TRBD2. V trimming: 5 bases; J trimming: 7 bases; junction bases outside the gene matches: 5. CDR1 is PRHDT, CDR2 FYEKMQ, per germline (reference sequence). The CDR3 is made up of 15 amino acids. CDR3 residues: CASSRLAGGWNEQFF. The CDR3 nucleotides are TGTGCCAGCAGCAGACTAGCGGGAGGATGGAATGAGCAGTTCTTC. The complete variable domain, with remaining parts taken from reference TRBV13 and TRBJ2-1, reads AAGVIQSPRHLIKEKRETATLKCYPIPRHDTVYWYQQGPGQDPQFLISFYEKMQSDKGSIPDRFSAQQFSDYHSELNMSSLELGDSALYFCASSRLAGGWNEQFFGPGTRLTVL.

In this sample, this clone turned up once. CDR3 DNA sequence: TGTGCCAGCTCACCACAACCGGTGTCAGATACGCAGTATTTT. Amino acid sequence: CASSPQPVSDTQYF. V is TRBV18 and J is TRBJ2-3, with D uncertain. Trimming pared 1 base from V and 4 bases from J, leaving 9 bases between. Germline V gene data show CDR1 as KGHSH and CDR2 as LQKENI. This CDR3 is 14 amino acids long.

This chain joins TRBV9 and TRBJ2-5; tentative D call: TRBD2 (6 bases). CDR3 size: 16 residues. V lost 4 bases, J lost 3 bases, and 19 bases lay in between. CDR1 is SGDLS, CDR2 YYNGEE, per germline. As DNA, the CDR3 is TGTGCCAGCAGCTGGGGTGGGGGGAAGAAAAAAGAGACCCAGTACTTC. Protein: CASSWGGGKKKETQYF.

This chain uses TRBV10-3 with TRBJ2-1; TRBD2 matches 7 bases. This CDR3 region has 13 residues. The junction had 5 bases not matched to a gene; V was cut back by 7 bases and J by 5 bases. Germline V gene lookup returns CDR1 ENHRY and CDR2 SYGVKD. The CDR3 DNA reads as TGTGCCATCAACGCGGGACTAAACAATGAGCAGTTCTTC. Translating it yields CAINAGLNNEQFF.

V usage is TRBV9 and J usage is TRBJ1-3; the D gene is possibly TRBD1 (5 bases). From germline, CDR1 is SGDLS and CDR2 YYNGEE. This CDR3 comprises 15 residues. V gave up 0 bases and J gave up 3 bases, with 10 bases separating them. CDR3 nucleotide sequence: TGTGCCAGCAGCGTAGCAGGGCAAGGTGGAAACACCATATATTTT. Its translation: CASSVAGQGGNTIYF.

This chain connects TRBV5-4 to TRBJ2-5, with TRBD2 matching 11 bases. Germline lookup yields CDR1 SGHNT and CDR2 YYREEE (reference sequence). The J segment lost 0 bases and the V segment lost 2 bases, leaving 3 bases of the junction unmatched. The CDR3 spans 16 residues. CDR3 sequence: CASSFETSGDQETQYF. The CDR3 coding sequence is TGTGCCAGCAGCTTTGAGACTAGCGGGGACCAAGAGACCCAGTACTTC.

The V gene is TRBV7-2, the J gene TRBJ2-7; a possible D gene is TRBD2 (6 bases). Germline V lookup: CDR1 SGHTA, CDR2 FQGNSA. The CDR3 has 13 residues. Trimming shortened V by 5 bases and J by 3 bases, and 11 bases separated the two germline ends. The CDR3 DNA reads TGTGCCAGCAGCCCTCCGGGACTCTACGAGCAGTACTTC. It translates to CASSPPGLYEQYF. The entire variable domain, with the rest obtained from reference TRBV7-2 and TRBJ2-7, is as follows: GAGVSQSPSNKVTEKGKDVELRCDPISGHTALYWYRQSLGQGLEFLIYFQGNSAPDKSGLPSDRFSAERTGGSVSTLTIQRTQQEDSAVYLCASSPPGLYEQYFGPGTRLTVT.

The V gene is TRBV27, the J gene TRBJ1-2; 9 bases line up with TRBD1. Trimming took 6 bases from V and 4 from J; bases not matched to a gene: 6. Germline V lookup: CDR1 MNHEY, CDR2 SMNVEV (reference sequence). The CDR3 sequence is 14 residues long. Written as DNA, the CDR3 is TGTGCCAGCAGCCCGGACAGGGGAGCCTATGGCTACACCTTC. It codes for CASSPDRGAYGYTF.

This rearrangement joins TRBV29-1 to TRBJ1-2; D might be TRBD1 (5 bases). V was pared by 1 base and J by 7 bases, with 13 bases between. CDR3 size: 13 residues. Per the germline V gene, CDR1 is SQVTM and CDR2 is ANQGSEA. Written as DNA, the CDR3 is TGCAGCGTTGAAGGGGGGGGTACGGCTGGCTACACCTTC. Translating it yields CSVEGGGTAGYTF.

The chain combines TRBV4-1 with TRBJ1-4, with 8 bases aligning to TRBD1. This CDR3 region has 15 residues. Losses at the gene ends were 2 bases for V and 7 bases for J; bases not matched to a gene: 6. Per germline, CDR1 MGHRA and CDR2 YSYEKL. The CDR3 region has the DNA TGCGCCAGCAGCCAACCACAGGGGGAGTTTGAAAAACTGTTTTTT. Protein product: CASSQPQGEFEKLFF.

The CDR3 region has the DNA TGTGCCAGCAGTTCCGGGACTACGGCCTACGAGCAGTACTTC. It encodes CASSSGTTAYEQYF. The genes are TRBV9 and TRBJ2-7; 7 nucleotides match TRBD2. The CDR3 covers 14 residues. Germline CDR1 is SGDLS and CDR2 is YYNGEE. V was pared by 5 bases and J by 2 bases, with 7 bases of the junction left unmatched.

Only one count was recorded for this clone. The rearrangement joins TRBV5-1 to TRBJ1-2, with D unresolved. V was clipped by 0 bases and J by 6 bases, with 9 bases between them. CDR1 and CDR2 from the germline V gene are SGHRS and YFSETQ. The CDR3 is 13 amino acids. This chain's CDR3 is CASSLDRLNGYTF. As DNA, the CDR3 is TGCGCCAGCAGCTTGGACAGATTGAATGGCTACACCTTC.

The chain recombines TRBV30 with TRBJ1-2, with a possible D match to TRBD1 (6 bases). Germline CDR1 is GTSNPN and CDR2 is SVGIG (reference sequence). V lost 3 bases, J lost 4 bases, and 9 bases lay in between. The CDR3 is 12 amino acids. CDR3 loop: CAWRGGPYGYTF. Written as DNA, the CDR3 is TGTGCCTGGAGGGGGGGGCCCTATGGCTACACCTTC.

The genes are TRBV5-1 and TRBJ2-1, with 8 bases that match TRBD1. The germline V gene encodes CDR1 SGHRS and CDR2 YFSETQ. V gave up 3 bases and J gave up 2 bases; unmatched junction bases: 4. There are 15 residues in the CDR3. The CDR3 spells CASSSTGDTYNEQFF. In DNA form, the CDR3 reads TGCGCCAGCAGCTCGACAGGGGACACCTACAATGAGCAGTTCTTC.

The J gene is TRBJ2-1, the V gene TRBV10-3, with TRBD1 matching 9 bases. Germline values: CDR1 ENHRY, CDR2 SYGVKD. The CDR3 covers 18 residues. After removal of 6 bases from V and 8 bases from J, the junction contained 20 bases not matched to a gene. The CDR3, as DNA: TGTGCCATCAGCCCAACTAACTCGTGGGACAGGGCCCTTTATGAGCAGTTCTTC. Translating gives CAISPTNSWDRALYEQFF.

J is TRBJ1-4 and V is TRBV7-9; 7 bases line up with TRBD1. Germline lookup yields CDR1 SEHNR and CDR2 FQNEAQ (reference sequence). The CDR3 totals 15 residues. J lost 7 bases, V lost 1 base, and 6 bases had no gene match. The CDR3 reads CASSLDRGDSEKLFF. In DNA, the CDR3 is TGTGCCAGCAGCTTAGACAGAGGGGACAGTGAAAAACTGTTTTTT.

The genes are TRBV24-1 and TRBJ2-5, with 7 bases fitting TRBD2. With 4 bases clipped from V and 2 bases from J, the junction kept 9 bases outside the gene matches. This CDR3 comprises 16 residues. Germline-derived CDR1 and CDR2 are KGHDR and SFDVKD. CDR3 region: CATSELPSGAQETQYF. The CDR3 DNA reads TGTGCCACCAGTGAGCTACCTAGCGGAGCTCAAGAGACCCAGTACTTC.

This chain connects TRBV25-1 to TRBJ2-3; TRBD1 matches at 9 bases. The CDR3 consists of 18 residues. Germline V gene sequence: CDR1 MGHDK, CDR2 SYGVNS. J was trimmed by 1 base and V by 2 bases; bases with no gene match: 10. The CDR3 DNA follows: TGTGCCAGCAGTGAAGGGCCCCCCGGGACAGGGCGCACAGATACGCAGTATTTT. This sequence encodes CASSEGPPGTGRTDTQYF.

The chain links TRBV10-1 to TRBJ1-6; possible D gene TRBD1, 6 bases. V was trimmed by 6 bases and J by 9 bases, leaving 15 bases between them. Germline-derived CDR1 and CDR2 are WNHNN and SYGVQD (reference sequence). The CDR3 length is 14 residues. Here the CDR3 DNA reads TGCGCCAGCAGCCTATGGACAGTCGGTTCACCCCTCCACTTT. This encodes CASSLWTVGSPLHF.

This chain joins TRBV27 and TRBJ1-2; 7 positions match TRBD1. Unmatched junction bases numbered 12, after V lost 5 bases and J lost 0 bases. The CDR3 spans 17 residues. CDR1 and CDR2 from the germline V gene are MNHEY and SMNVEV (reference sequence). CDR3 sequence reads: CASSTLLDRSANYGYTF. CDR3 coding DNA: TGTGCCAGCAGTACCCTCTTGGACAGGTCAGCTAACTATGGCTACACCTTC.

The CDR3 protein is CASSLRQDMNTEAFF. The CDR3 coding sequence is TGTGCCAGCAGTTTGCGGCAGGACATGAACACTGAAGCTTTCTTT. This rearrangement joins TRBV28 to TRBJ1-1; tentative D call: TRBD1 (5 bases). The CDR3 is 15 amino acids. Looked up from germline, CDR1 is MDHEN and CDR2 is SYDVKM. V was clipped by 3 bases and J by 0 bases, with 11 bases between them.

This chain uses TRBV7-3 with TRBJ2-1; TRBD2 matches 12 bases. The CDR3 runs 15 residues. V gave up 5 bases and J gave up 9 bases; unmatched junction bases: 8. Germline V gene lookup returns CDR1 SGHTA and CDR2 FQGTGA. The CDR3 sequence is CASSRLAGARGEQFF. The CDR3 nucleotides read TGTGCCAGCAGCCGACTAGCGGGAGCCCGAGGTGAGCAGTTCTTC.